Shown below are 27 T cell receptor beta chains from a single sample sequenced in a study of cytomegalovirus exposure and HLA in healthy donors. Use of 60 Vbeta and 13 Jbeta primers characterized the PCR. The method was immunoSEQ multiplex PCR; TCRdb's version includes in-frame clones alone and lacks a portion of them. Among about 240,000 clones listed, approximately 81% were seen once. The specimen sequenced was PBMCs. The origin of the receptors is a girl aged 2-10 years in good health and CMV-seronegative.

Notes on this clone: The same CDR3 is also encoded by other DNA sequences in this sample. The chain links TRBV18 to TRBJ1-1, with D perhaps matching TRBD1 (5 bases). The V end lost 3 bases, the J end lost 1 base, and 6 bases lay between the germline ends. CDR1 is KGHSH, CDR2 LQKENI, per germline. CDR3 length equals 13 residues. Here the CDR3 DNA reads TGTGCCAGCTCACCGGGGCAGAACACTGAAGCTTTCTTT. Translated: CASSPGQNTEAFF.

This rearrangement joins TRBV25-1 to TRBJ2-2; 8 bases agree with TRBD1. Germline V gives CDR1 MGHDK, CDR2 SYGVNS. V lost 8 bases to trimming and J lost 7 bases; unmatched junction nucleotides: 12. This CDR3 comprises 15 residues. CDR3 coding DNA: TGTGCCAGCGGTGGGAGGCAGGGGGCTATCGGGGAGCTGTTTTTT. It codes for CASGGRQGAIGELFF.

V is TRBV29-1 and J is TRBJ2-2, with D possibly matching TRBD1 (5 bases). The CDR3 spans 14 residues. Germline V gene data show CDR1 as SQVTM and CDR2 as ANQGSEA. V was pared by 2 bases and J by 4 bases, with 11 bases between. The CDR3 DNA reads TGCAGCGTTGAATTCCGCAGGGCCACCGGGGAGCTGTTTTTT. Amino acid sequence: CSVEFRRATGELFF.

The J gene is TRBJ2-3, the V gene TRBV7-6, with a possible D match to TRBD2 (6 bases). CDR3 length: 15 residues. Germline lookup yields CDR1 SGHVS and CDR2 FNYEAQ. The ends were cut back, 5 bases at V and 2 bases at J, with 14 bases in the middle. CDR3 residues: CASSQSGVSTDTQYF. The CDR3 nucleotides are TGTGCCAGCAGCCAGTCGGGGGTCTCCACAGATACGCAGTATTTT.

This clone was seen a single time. The CDR3 region is CASSSVETYKNIQYF. CDR3 coding DNA: TGTGCCAGCAGTTCCGTGGAGACCTACAAAAACATTCAGTACTTC. The chain uses TRBV27 and TRBJ2-4; D gene ambiguous. The CDR3 is 15 amino acids. V was clipped by 4 bases and J by 3 bases, with 13 bases between them. Looked up from germline, CDR1 is MNHEY and CDR2 is SMNVEV (reference sequence).

The chain's CDR3 is CASSLASPSGTYEQYF. As DNA, the CDR3 is TGCGCCAGCAGCTTGGCATCGCCTAGCGGGACCTACGAGCAGTACTTC. The rearrangement joins TRBV5-1 to TRBJ2-7; TRBD2 matches at 9 bases. Unmatched junction bases numbered 6, after V lost 0 bases and J lost 2 bases. Germline lookup yields CDR1 SGHRS and CDR2 YFSETQ. The CDR3 covers 16 residues.

The chain links TRBV21-1 to TRBJ2-3; the table calls TRBD1, which could not be checked here. TRBV21-1 is an annotated pseudogene. This CDR3 has 16 amino acids. CDR3 amino acids: CASSKRDRGKTDTQYF. Written as DNA, the CDR3 is TGTGCCAGCAGCAAAAGGGACAGGGGGAAGACAGATACGCAGTATTTT.

V is TRBV7-8 and J is TRBJ2-7, with TRBD2 matching 12 bases. The CDR3 totals 17 residues. After removal of 2 bases from V and 5 bases from J, the junction contained 10 bases not matched to a gene. Germline CDR1 is SGHVS and CDR2 is FQNEAQ. Written as DNA, the CDR3 is TGTGCCAGCAGCTTAAGACAGGGGCGGACTAGCGGGGACGAGCAGTACTTC. This sequence encodes CASSLRQGRTSGDEQYF. Combining the CDR3 with reference TRBV7-8 and TRBJ2-7 gives the whole variable domain GAGVSQSPRYKVAKRGQDVALRCDPISGHVSLFWYQQALGQGPEFLTYFQNEAQLDKSGLPSDRFFAERPEGSVSTLKIQRTQQEDSAVYLCASSLRQGRTSGDEQYFGPGTRLTVT.

The sample holds a few counts of this clone. The chain has TRBV4-1 and TRBJ1-6; TRBD1 might be the D (5 bases). Germline lookup yields CDR1 MGHRA and CDR2 YSYEKL. There are 16 residues in the CDR3. V lost 0 bases and J lost 5, with 11 bases in between. The CDR3 region has the DNA TGCGCCAGCAGCCAAGATCGCGGCAGGGATAATTCACCCCTCCACTTT. Translation gives CASSQDRGRDNSPLHF.

This clone was counted once. This chain connects TRBV19 to TRBJ2-1; the D is unclear. V lost 5 bases to trimming and J lost 7 bases, with 21 bases between them. This CDR3 region has 16 residues. CDR1 is LNHDA and CDR2 is SQIVND in the germline V gene (reference sequence). CDR3 nucleotide sequence: TGTGCCAGTAGTGCAAGCTTGGCCCAAGGAGTGAATGAGCAGTTCTTC. As protein: CASSASLAQGVNEQFF.

The chain recombines TRBV29-1 with TRBJ2-7; no definite D call. The CDR3 totals 11 residues. Trimming took off 4 bases at V and 6 bases at J, with 10 bases between the two ends. The germline V gene has CDR1 SQVTM and CDR2 ANQGSEA. CDR3 sequence (DNA): TGCAGCGTTGGTCCCCGCGGCGAGCAGTACTTC. Its protein is CSVGPRGEQYF.

This chain joins TRBV29-1 and TRBJ2-1; TRBD1 agrees at 9 bases. With 5 bases clipped from V and 6 bases from J, the junction kept 5 bases outside the gene matches. CDR1 and CDR2 (germline): SQVTM, ANQGSEA. This CDR3 contains 13 residues. Here the CDR3 reads CSVFGQGSNEQFF. The CDR3 coding sequence is TGCAGCGTTTTTGGACAGGGGTCCAATGAGCAGTTCTTC.

CDR3 DNA sequence: TGCGCCAGCAGCCGTGGACTAGCGGGGGGGCTTGACACAGATACGCAGTATTTT. It yields the protein CASSRGLAGGLDTDTQYF. The chain employs TRBV4-1 and TRBJ2-3; 15 bases align to TRBD2. The CDR3 loop spans 18 amino acids. The J segment lost 2 bases and the V segment lost 4 bases, leaving 7 bases of the junction unmatched. Germline V gives CDR1 MGHRA, CDR2 YSYEKL.

The gene calls are TRBV9 and TRBJ2-7; D gene uncertain. CDR1 SGDLS and CDR2 YYNGEE come from the germline V gene. The CDR3 loop spans 14 amino acids. Trimming took 4 bases from V and 2 from J, leaving 13 bases between them. DNA of the CDR3: TGTGCCAGCAGCTCCTTATCACAAACCTACGAGCAGTACTTC. This translates into CASSSLSQTYEQYF. Combining the CDR3 with reference TRBV9 and TRBJ2-7 gives the whole variable domain DSGVTQTPKHLITATGQRVTLRCSPRSGDLSVYWYQQSLDQGLQFLIQYYNGEERAKGNILERFSAQQFPDLHSELNLSSLELGDSALYFCASSSLSQTYEQYFGPGTRLTVT.

CDR3 bases: TGTGCCAGCAGTGAAAGCAGGGAATTTGGCTACACCTTC. Its protein product is CASSESREFGYTF. J is TRBJ1-2 and V is TRBV6-1; D possibly corresponds to TRBD1 (5 bases). This CDR3 is built from 13 residues. The germline V gene encodes CDR1 MNHNS and CDR2 SASEGT. Trimming shortened V by 2 bases and J by 7 bases, and 11 bases separated the two germline ends.

The gene calls are TRBV11-2 and TRBJ2-3; TRBD2 aligns across 7 bases. The CDR3 loop spans 15 amino acids. The germline V gene has CDR1 SGHAT and CDR2 FQNNGV. After removal of 0 bases from V and 1 base from J, the junction contained 1 base not matched to a gene. The DNA for the CDR3 is TGTGCCAGCAGCTTAGATGCGGGGGGCACAGATACGCAGTATTTT. Its protein product is CASSLDAGGTDTQYF.

The chain employs TRBV30 and TRBJ1-3; 10 nucleotides agree with TRBD1. CDR1 is GTSNPN and CDR2 is SVGIG in the germline V gene (reference sequence). J was trimmed by 0 bases and V by 3 bases; bases with no gene match: 8. The CDR3 covers 17 residues. CDR3 amino acids: CAWRGGTGASSGNTIYF. The CDR3, as DNA: TGTGCCTGGAGGGGGGGGACAGGGGCCTCCTCTGGAAACACCATATATTTT.

The chain recombines TRBV25-1 with TRBJ1-2; D perhaps matches TRBD1 (5 bases). The V gene's germline CDR1 is MGHDK and CDR2 SYGVNS. This CDR3 has 13 residues. Trimming shortened V by 0 bases and J by 5 bases, and 7 bases separated the two germline ends. CDR3 protein: CASSEYQGYGYTF. The CDR3 bases are TGTGCCAGCAGTGAATATCAGGGTTATGGCTACACCTTC.

This chain connects TRBV13 to TRBJ2-7; the D gene is possibly TRBD2 (6 bases). Trimming stripped 0 bases from V and 4 bases from J, with 16 bases between. This CDR3 contains 16 residues. Germline CDR1 and CDR2: PRHDT and FYEKMQ (reference sequence). The CDR3 DNA reads TGTGCCAGCAGCTTAGGTCTCGGAGGGAGTAGGTACGAGCAGTACTTC. Its translation: CASSLGLGGSRYEQYF.

The chain combines TRBV27 with TRBJ2-3; TRBD2 aligns across 14 bases. The CDR3 has 19 residues. Germline V gene sequence: CDR1 MNHEY, CDR2 SMNVEV (reference sequence). The V and J ends lost 4 bases and 1 base, in that order; junction bases with no gene match: 10. The CDR3 DNA sequence: TGTGCCAGCAGTTATCTCGGACTAGCGGGAGGACGCGGCACAGATACGCAGTATTTT. Residues: CASSYLGLAGGRGTDTQYF.

The sample holds a few counts of this clone. This chain connects TRBV7-9 to TRBJ2-5, with 7 positions matching TRBD1. This CDR3 contains 16 residues. Losses at the gene ends were 5 bases for V and 2 bases for J; bases not matched to a gene: 11. Germline assignment: CDR1 SEHNR and CDR2 FQNEAQ (reference sequence). CDR3 bases: TGTGCCAGCAGCGAAGGACAGGTCCGAGGTCAAGAGACCCAGTACTTC. As protein: CASSEGQVRGQETQYF.

The chain recombines TRBV6-1 with TRBJ1-5; D may be TRBD1 (5 bases). V lost 7 bases and J lost 4, with 11 bases in between. The CDR3 runs 13 residues. Germline V gene sequence: CDR1 MNHNS, CDR2 SASEGT. Here the CDR3 reads CASTQGTNQPQHF. The CDR3 coding sequence is TGTGCCAGCACTCAGGGAACGAATCAGCCCCAGCATTTT.

The V and J genes are TRBV7-2 and TRBJ2-6, with unresolved D. Trimming removed 5 bases at V and 4 bases at J, with 6 bases between. From germline, CDR1 is SGHTA and CDR2 FQGNSA. CDR3 length: 13 residues. In nucleotides, the CDR3 is TGTGCCAGCAGCGCGGCCGGGGCCAACGTCCTGACTTTC. Encoded protein: CASSAAGANVLTF.

The V call is TRBV18, the J call TRBJ2-5; TRBD1 might be the D (6 bases). Trimming stripped 4 bases from V and 5 bases from J, with 11 bases between. The CDR3 runs to 13 residues. Germline V gene sequence: CDR1 KGHSH, CDR2 LQKENI. The CDR3 sequence: CASSLQGMETQYF. The CDR3 bases are TGTGCCAGCTCACTACAGGGCATGGAGACCCAGTACTTC.

This CDR3 is CSVEGTSGFSTDTQYF. The CDR3 DNA reads TGCAGCGTTGAGGGGACTAGCGGATTTAGCACAGATACGCAGTATTTT. The chain carries TRBV29-1 and TRBJ2-3; 11 nucleotides line up with TRBD2. J was trimmed by 0 bases and V by 3 bases; bases with no gene match: 5. This CDR3 comprises 16 residues. In germline, CDR1 is SQVTM, CDR2 ANQGSEA.

The genes are TRBV11-2 and TRBJ1-1, with 10 positions matching TRBD1. The trim removed 2 bases at V and 7 bases at J, leaving 1 base unmatched. The CDR3 totals 13 residues. Germline CDR1 SGHAT, CDR2 FQNNGV. CDR3 protein: CASSLRDRGEAFF. The CDR3 nucleotides read TGTGCCAGCAGCTTAAGGGACAGGGGTGAAGCTTTCTTT. Full variable domain (rest looked up from reference TRBV11-2 and TRBJ1-1): EAGVAQSPRYKIIEKRQSVAFWCNPISGHATLYWYQQILGQGPKLLIQFQNNGVVDDSQLPKDRFSAERLKGVDSTLKIQPAKLEDSAVYLCASSLRDRGEAFFGQGTRLTVV.

The V call is TRBV27, the J call TRBJ2-7; the D gene is possibly TRBD2 (5 bases). Trimming removed 7 bases from V and 3 bases from J, with 10 bases in between. Germline V gene data show CDR1 as MNHEY and CDR2 as SMNVEV (reference sequence). The CDR3 consists of 12 residues. DNA of the CDR3: TGTGCCAGCAAAGGACGGGGCTACGAGCAGTACTTC. Translation: CASKGRGYEQYF.